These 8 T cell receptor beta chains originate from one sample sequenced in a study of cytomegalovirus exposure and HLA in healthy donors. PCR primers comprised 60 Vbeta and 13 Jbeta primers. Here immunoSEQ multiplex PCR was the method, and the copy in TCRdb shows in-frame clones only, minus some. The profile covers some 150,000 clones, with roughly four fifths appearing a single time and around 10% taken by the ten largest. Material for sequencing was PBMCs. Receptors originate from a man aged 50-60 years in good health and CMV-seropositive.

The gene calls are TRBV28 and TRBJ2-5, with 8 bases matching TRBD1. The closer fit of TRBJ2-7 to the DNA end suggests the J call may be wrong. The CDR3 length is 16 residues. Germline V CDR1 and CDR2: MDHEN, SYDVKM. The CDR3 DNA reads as TGTGCCAGCAGTTTGTCACCAGGACAGGGTATTTACGAGCAGTACTTC. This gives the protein CASSLSPGQGIYEQYF.

CDR3 bases: TGCGCCAGCAGCCAAGAACAGGGGGCCGCCTACGAGCAGTACTTC. This gives the protein CASSQEQGAAYEQYF. The genes are TRBV4-3 and TRBJ2-5; 9 bases match TRBD1. The last part of the DNA fits TRBJ2-7 better; the J call may be wrong. CDR3 size: 15 residues. Germline CDR1 and CDR2: LGHNA and YSLEER.

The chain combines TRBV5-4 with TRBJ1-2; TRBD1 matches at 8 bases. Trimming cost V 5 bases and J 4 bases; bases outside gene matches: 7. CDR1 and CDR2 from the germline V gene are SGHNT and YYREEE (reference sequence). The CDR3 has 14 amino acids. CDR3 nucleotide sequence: TGTGCCAGCAGGCCCGGGACAGGTTTCTATGGCTACACCTTC. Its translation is CASRPGTGFYGYTF.

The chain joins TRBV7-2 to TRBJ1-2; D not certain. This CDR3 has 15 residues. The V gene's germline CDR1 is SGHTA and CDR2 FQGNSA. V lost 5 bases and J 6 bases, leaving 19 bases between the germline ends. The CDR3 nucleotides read TGTGCCAGCAGCCTACGGGGAGGGAGGTACGATGGCTACACCTTC. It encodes CASSLRGGRYDGYTF.

Here the CDR3 DNA reads TGTGCCAGCAGTCCCCGGGAGAATGGCTACACCTTC. Translating gives CASSPRENGYTF. The gene calls are TRBV6-6 and TRBJ1-2; D gene unclear. The germline V gene has CDR1 MNHNY and CDR2 SVGAGI (reference sequence). V gave up 5 bases and J gave up 6 bases, with 10 bases separating them. The CDR3 runs 12 residues.

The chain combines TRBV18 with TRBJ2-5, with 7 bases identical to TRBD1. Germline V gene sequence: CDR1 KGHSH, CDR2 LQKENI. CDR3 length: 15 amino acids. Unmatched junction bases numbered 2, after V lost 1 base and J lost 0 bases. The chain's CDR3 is CASSPRGGYQETQYF. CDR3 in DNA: TGTGCCAGCTCACCACGAGGGGGCTACCAAGAGACCCAGTACTTC.

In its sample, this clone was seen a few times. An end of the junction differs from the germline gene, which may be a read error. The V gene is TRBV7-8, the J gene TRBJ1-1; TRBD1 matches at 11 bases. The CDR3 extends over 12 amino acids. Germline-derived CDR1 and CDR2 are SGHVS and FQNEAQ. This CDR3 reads CASSRDRGMLIF. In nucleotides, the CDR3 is TGTGCCAGCAGCCGGGACAGGGGGATGTTAATCTTT.

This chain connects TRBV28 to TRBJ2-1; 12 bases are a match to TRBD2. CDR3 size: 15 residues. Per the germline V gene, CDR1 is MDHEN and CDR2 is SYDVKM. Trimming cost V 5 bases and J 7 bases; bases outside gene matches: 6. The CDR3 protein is CASSLGLAGYNEQFF. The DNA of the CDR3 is TGTGCCAGCAGTCTCGGACTAGCGGGGTATAATGAGCAGTTCTTC.